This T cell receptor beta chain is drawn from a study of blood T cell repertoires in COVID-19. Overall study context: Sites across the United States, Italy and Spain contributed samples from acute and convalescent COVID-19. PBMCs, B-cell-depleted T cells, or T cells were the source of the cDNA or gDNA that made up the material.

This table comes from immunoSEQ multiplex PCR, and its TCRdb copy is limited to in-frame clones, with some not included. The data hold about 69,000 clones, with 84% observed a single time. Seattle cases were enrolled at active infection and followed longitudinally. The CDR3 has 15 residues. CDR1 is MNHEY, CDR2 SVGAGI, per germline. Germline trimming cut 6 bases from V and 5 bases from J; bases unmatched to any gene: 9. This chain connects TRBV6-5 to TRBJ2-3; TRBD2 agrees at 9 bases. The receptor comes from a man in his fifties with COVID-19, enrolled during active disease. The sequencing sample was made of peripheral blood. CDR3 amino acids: CASRASGGSGDTQYF. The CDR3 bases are TGTGCCAGCAGGGCGAGCGGGGGGTCAGGAGATACGCAGTATTTT.